The clone carrying this T cell receptor beta chain showed up just a few times. The antigen is not known. TCRdb re-called the reads through MiXCR, storing one row per CDR3 protein. The profile shows 150,000 to 200,000 distinct CDR3 sequences, about 15% of them singletons. The data were obtained in a study of T cell repertoires in cytomegalovirus infection. Study at large: Public TCR beta signatures provided an indication of both CMV infection and a matching HLA type.

Trimming cost V 1 base and J 6 bases, with 10 bases left between them. The CDR3 runs to 14 residues. Germline V lookup: CDR1 MNHNY, CDR2 SVGAGI (reference sequence). The study, taken as a whole, reports: The study found HLA-C-restricted CMV-specific TCR beta clonotypes dominating the ex vivo response.

Material for sequencing was PBMCs. The TCR originated in a human donor in good health (CMV status not recorded). Some clones in this sample may be carry-over from other donors' samples. The J gene is TRBJ2-1, the V gene TRBV6-6, with D maybe TRBD2 (6 bases). The CDR3 DNA reads as TGTGCCAGCAGTTACTTCGGGGGTCCCAATGAGCAGTTCTTC. This translates into CASSYFGGPNEQFF.